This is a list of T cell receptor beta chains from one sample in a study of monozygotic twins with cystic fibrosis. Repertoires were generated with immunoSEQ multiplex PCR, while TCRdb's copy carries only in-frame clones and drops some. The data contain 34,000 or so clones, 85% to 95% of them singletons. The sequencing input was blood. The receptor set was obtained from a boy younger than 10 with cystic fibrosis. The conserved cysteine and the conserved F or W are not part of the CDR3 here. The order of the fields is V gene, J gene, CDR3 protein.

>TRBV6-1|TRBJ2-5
ASKKDTIQETQY
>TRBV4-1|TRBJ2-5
ASSQDPRSQETQY
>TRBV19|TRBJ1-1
ASSIGAGTTEAF
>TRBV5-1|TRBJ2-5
ASSFGGSVETQY
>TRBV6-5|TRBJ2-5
ASSYSTAATHY
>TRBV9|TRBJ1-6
ASSVGLSGGKYSPLH
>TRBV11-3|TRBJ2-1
ASEMPGWDEQF
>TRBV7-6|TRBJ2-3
ASSLRLAGGTSTDTQY
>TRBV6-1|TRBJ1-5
ASSENRLDSNQPQH
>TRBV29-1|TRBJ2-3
SGGTEGTQY
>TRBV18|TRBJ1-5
ASSPREGDRPQH
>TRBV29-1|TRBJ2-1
SVVVGGGLTEQF
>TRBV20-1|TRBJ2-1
SARGNDEQF
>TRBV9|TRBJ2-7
ASSVAGGHGYEQY
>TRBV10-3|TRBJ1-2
AISPAGAVGYT
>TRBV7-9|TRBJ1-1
ASSLLSRGPMNTEAF
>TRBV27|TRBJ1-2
ASSPATDSNYGYT
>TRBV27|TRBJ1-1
ASRGTDEAF
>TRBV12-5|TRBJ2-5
ASGLGGQETQY
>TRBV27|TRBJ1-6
ASSLSEAGASPLH
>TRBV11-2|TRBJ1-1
ASTVPGQGISTEAF
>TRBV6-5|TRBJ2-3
ASNLAGGSTDTQY
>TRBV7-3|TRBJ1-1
ASSLNPGGTEAF
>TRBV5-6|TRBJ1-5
ASSVGQGVQPQH
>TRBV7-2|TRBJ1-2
ASSLDPDSNYGYT
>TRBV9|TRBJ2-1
ASSMGQGEQF
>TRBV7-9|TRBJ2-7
ASSSRESSYEQY
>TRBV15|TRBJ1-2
ATSRGPPTNGYT
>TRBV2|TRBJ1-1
ASSVGTGFEAF
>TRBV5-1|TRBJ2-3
ASSLADGYRDPLYTQY
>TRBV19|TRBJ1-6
ASRNGLGQGARSPLH
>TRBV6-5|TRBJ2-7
ASSRDRGRDEQY